This T cell receptor beta chain is drawn from a study of blood T cell repertoires in COVID-19. Study information: T cells, B-cell-depleted T cells, or PBMCs provided the cDNA or gDNA that served as material.

Here immunoSEQ multiplex PCR was the method, and the copy in TCRdb shows in-frame clones only, minus some. The data show roughly 200,000 clones, 90% seen once. A remark on this clone: Other nucleotide sequences in the sample specify the same CDR3.

This clonotype originated in a middle-aged man with acute or convalescent COVID-19. Sequenced input: peripheral blood.

The CDR3 region has the DNA TGTGCCAGCAGCCTGGGACTAGCGGGGGGCCAAGAGACCCAGTACTTC. Translating it yields CASSLGLAGGQETQYF. This chain uses TRBV7-3 with TRBJ2-5, with 15 bases aligning to TRBD2. The V segment lost 5 bases and the J segment 1 base; nucleotides outside the gene matches: 2. This CDR3 contains 16 residues. The germline gives CDR1 SGHTA, CDR2 FQGTGA.